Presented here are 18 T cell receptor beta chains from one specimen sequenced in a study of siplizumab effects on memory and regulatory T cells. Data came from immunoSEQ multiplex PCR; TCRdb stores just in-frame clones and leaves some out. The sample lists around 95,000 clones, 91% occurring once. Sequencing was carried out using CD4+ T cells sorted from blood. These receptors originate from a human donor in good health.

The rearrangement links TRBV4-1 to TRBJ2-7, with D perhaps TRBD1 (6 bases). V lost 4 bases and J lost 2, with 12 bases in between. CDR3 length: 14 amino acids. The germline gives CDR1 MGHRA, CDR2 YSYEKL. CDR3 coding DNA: TGCGCCAGCAGCCCCCCTGACAGGCCCTACGAGCAGTACTTC. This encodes CASSPPDRPYEQYF.

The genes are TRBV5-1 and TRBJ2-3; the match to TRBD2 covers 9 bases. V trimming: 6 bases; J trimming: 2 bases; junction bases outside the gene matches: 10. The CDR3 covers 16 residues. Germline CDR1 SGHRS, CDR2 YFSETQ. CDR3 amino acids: CASTTLSGGPTDTQYF. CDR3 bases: TGCGCCAGCACAACCCTGAGCGGGGGGCCCACAGATACGCAGTATTTT.

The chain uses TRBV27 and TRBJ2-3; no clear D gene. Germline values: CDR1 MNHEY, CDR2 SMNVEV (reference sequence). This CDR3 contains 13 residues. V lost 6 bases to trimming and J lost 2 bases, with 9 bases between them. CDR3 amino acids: CASRLMATDTQYF. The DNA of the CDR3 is TGTGCCAGCAGATTGATGGCCACAGATACGCAGTATTTT.

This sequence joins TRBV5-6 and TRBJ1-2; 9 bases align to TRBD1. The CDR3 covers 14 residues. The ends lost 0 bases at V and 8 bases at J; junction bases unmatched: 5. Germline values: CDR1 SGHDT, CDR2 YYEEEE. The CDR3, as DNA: TGTGCCAGCAGCTTGGAGGACAGGGGCGGAGGCTACACCTTC. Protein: CASSLEDRGGGYTF.

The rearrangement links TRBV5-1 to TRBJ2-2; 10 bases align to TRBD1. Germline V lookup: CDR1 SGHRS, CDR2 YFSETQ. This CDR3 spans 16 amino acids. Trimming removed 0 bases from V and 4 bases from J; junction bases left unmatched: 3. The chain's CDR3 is CASSLARTGGTGELFF. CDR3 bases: TGCGCCAGCAGCTTGGCACGGACAGGGGGCACCGGGGAGCTGTTTTTT.

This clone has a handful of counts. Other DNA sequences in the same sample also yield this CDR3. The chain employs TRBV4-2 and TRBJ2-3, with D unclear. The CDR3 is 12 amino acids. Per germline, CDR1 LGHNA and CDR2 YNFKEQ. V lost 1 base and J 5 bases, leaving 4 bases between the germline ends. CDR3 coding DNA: TGTGCCAGCAGCCAAGGTTTAGATACGCAGTATTTT. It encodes CASSQGLDTQYF.

The chain's CDR3 is CASSLDRDTEAFF. The CDR3 coding sequence is TGTGCCAGCAGCTTAGACAGGGACACTGAAGCTTTCTTT. The gene calls are TRBV7-3 and TRBJ1-1; TRBD1 matches at 7 bases. Germline V lookup: CDR1 SGHTA, CDR2 FQGTGA. Losses at the gene ends were 2 bases for V and 3 bases for J; bases not matched to a gene: 0. The CDR3 consists of 13 residues.

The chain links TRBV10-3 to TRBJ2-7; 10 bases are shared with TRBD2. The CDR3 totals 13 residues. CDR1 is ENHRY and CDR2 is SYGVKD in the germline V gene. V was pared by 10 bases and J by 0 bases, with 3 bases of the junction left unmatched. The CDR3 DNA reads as TGTGCCACAACTAGCGGGGCCTCCTACGAGCAGTACTTC. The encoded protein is CATTSGASYEQYF.

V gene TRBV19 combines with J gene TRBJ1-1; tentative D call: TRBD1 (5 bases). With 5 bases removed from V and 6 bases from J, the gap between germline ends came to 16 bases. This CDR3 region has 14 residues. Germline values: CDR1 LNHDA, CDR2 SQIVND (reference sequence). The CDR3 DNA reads TGTGCCAGTAGTCCGCAGGGATTTTTCGCTGAAGCTTTCTTT. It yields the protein CASSPQGFFAEAFF.

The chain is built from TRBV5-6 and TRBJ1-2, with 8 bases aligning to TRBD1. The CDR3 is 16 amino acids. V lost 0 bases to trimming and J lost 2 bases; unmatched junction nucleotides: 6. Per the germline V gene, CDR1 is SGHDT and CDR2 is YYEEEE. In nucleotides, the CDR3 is TGTGCCAGCAGCTTGGGTGGCAGGGGGCTAAACTATGGCTACACCTTC. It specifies CASSLGGRGLNYGYTF.

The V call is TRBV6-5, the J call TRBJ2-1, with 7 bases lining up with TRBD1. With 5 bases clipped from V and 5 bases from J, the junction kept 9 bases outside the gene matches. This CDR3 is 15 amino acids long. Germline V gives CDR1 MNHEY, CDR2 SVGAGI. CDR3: CASSPDRAVNNEQFF. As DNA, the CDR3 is TGTGCCAGCAGTCCCGACAGGGCGGTTAACAATGAGCAGTTCTTC.

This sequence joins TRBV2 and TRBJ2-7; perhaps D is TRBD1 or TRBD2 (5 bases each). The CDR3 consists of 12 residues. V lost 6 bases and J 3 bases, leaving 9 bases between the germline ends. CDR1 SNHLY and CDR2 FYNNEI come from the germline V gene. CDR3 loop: CASSRDGYEQYF. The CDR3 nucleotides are TGTGCCAGCAGCAGGGACGGCTACGAGCAGTACTTC.

Written as DNA, the CDR3 is TGTGCCAGTAAGGCGGGGGGGCGAGATACGCAGTATTTT. It specifies CASKAGGRDTQYF. The V and J genes are TRBV19 and TRBJ2-3, with 9 bases that match TRBD2. J gave up 5 bases and V 7 bases, and 4 bases lay outside the gene matches. This CDR3 spans 13 amino acids. CDR1 is LNHDA, CDR2 SQIVND, per germline (reference sequence).

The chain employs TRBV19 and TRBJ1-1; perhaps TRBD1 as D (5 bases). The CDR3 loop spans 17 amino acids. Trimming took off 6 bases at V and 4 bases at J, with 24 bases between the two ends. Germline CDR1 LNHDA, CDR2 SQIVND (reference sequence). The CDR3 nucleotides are TGTGCCAGTAGAGTCGGGGGAAATTTAGCGGTGGGCACTGAAGCTTTCTTT. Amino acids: CASRVGGNLAVGTEAFF.

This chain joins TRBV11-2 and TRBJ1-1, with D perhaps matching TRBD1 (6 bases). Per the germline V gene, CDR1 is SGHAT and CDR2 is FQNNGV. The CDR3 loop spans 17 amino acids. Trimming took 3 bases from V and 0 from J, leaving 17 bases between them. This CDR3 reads CASSFMGGAQLNTEAFF. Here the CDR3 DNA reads TGTGCCAGCAGCTTTATGGGGGGCGCCCAATTGAACACTGAAGCTTTCTTT.

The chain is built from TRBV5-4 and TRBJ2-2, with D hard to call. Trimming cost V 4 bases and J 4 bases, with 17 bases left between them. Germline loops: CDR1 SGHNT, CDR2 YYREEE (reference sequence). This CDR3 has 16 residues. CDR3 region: CASSPEFYGGTGELFF. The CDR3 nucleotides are TGTGCCAGCAGCCCGGAATTTTATGGTGGCACCGGGGAGCTGTTTTTT.

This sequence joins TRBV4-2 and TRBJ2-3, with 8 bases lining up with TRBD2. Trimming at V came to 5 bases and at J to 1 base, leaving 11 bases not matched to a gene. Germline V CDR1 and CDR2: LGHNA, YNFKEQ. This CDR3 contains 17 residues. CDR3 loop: CASSSQLRGEGTDTQYF. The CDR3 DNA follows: TGTGCCAGCAGCTCGCAGTTGCGGGGGGAGGGCACAGATACGCAGTATTTT.

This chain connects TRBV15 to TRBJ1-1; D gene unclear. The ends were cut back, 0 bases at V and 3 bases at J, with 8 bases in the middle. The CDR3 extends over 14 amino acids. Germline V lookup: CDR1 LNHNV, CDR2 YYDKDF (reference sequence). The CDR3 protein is CATSRDRRDTEAFF. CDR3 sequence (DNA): TGTGCCACCAGCAGAGATCGACGGGACACTGAAGCTTTCTTT.